This T cell receptor beta chain was sequenced in a study of technical replicates of blood from several donors. The germline CDR1 and CDR2 sequences are LGHNA and YNFKEQ. V was pared by 0 bases and J by 10 bases, with 5 bases between. There are 11 residues in the CDR3. Here immunoSEQ multiplex PCR was the method, and the copy in TCRdb shows in-frame clones only, minus some. The profile shows 65,000 to 90,000 clones, 90% to 95% of them singletons. This TCR derives from a human donor in good health. V is TRBV4-2 and J is TRBJ2-3; D not certain. The sequencing sample was made of T cells isolated from PBMCs. CDR3 DNA sequence: TGTGCCAGCAGCCAAGAAACTTCGCAGTATTTT. It yields the protein CASSQETSQYF.